This T cell receptor beta chain was found in a study of CD8 T cells in ankylosing spondylitis. Library preparation for TCR beta used quantitative 5'-RACE with molecular barcodes. TCRdb analysed the 5' RACE reads with MiXCR anew, one entry per CDR3 protein. The data hold about 90,000 distinct CDR3 sequences, with around 30% observed a single time. Germline-derived CDR1 and CDR2 are SGDLS and YYNGEE. CDR3 length equals 12 residues. The V gene lost 7 bases and the J gene lost 8 bases, with 13 bases spanning the gap. General observations from the study: It was reported that disease-linked clones were significantly enriched in matched ankylosing spondylitis synovial fluid. One TCR beta motif, made up of under ten highly homologous variants, appeared characteristic of ankylosing spondylitis blood. Reactive arthritis synovial fluid and blood previously showed some of these motif variants.

This clonotype was counted only a few times. Its antigen is currently unknown. This sequence was found in a male donor with ankylosing spondylitis or in good health (not recorded which). The sample was blood, either unsorted or a sorted T cell fraction (not recorded which). This chain links TRBV9 with TRBJ2-1; D possibly uses TRBD1 or TRBD2 (5 bases each). The CDR3 region has the DNA TGTGCCAGCGGGGGTCTCACTTATGAGCAGTTCTTC. Translating gives CASGGLTYEQFF.